The rows below give T cell receptor beta chains drawn from one sample of a study of blood T cell repertoires in COVID-19. The repertoire was sequenced with immunoSEQ multiplex PCR; TCRdb's copy has only in-frame clones and lacks some. The sample includes fewer than 250,000 clones, about 90% of them seen just once. The sample consisted of peripheral blood. Source of these receptors: a man aged 25-45 years with COVID-19, enrolled during active disease. The CDR3 runs from the conserved cysteine through the conserved F or W. Each record gives: V gene, D gene, J gene, clone size, CDR3 DNA, CDR3 protein. A D gene is named only where the DNA matches it firmly. Only some rows state a clone size, as once, few, many or a class for expanded clones.

TRBV5-6	TRBD1	TRBJ1-2	-	TGTGCCAGCAGCTTGGGGACAGGGGGGTTGAGCTATGGCTACACCTTC	CASSLGTGGLSYGYTF
TRBV27	-	TRBJ1-2	-	TGTGCCAGCAGGACGGGAATGGCAGATGATAACTATGGCTACACCTTC	CASRTGMADDNYGYTF
TRBV6-6	-	TRBJ2-7	-	TGTGCCAGCAGTGCCGGGACAACCTTTTACGAGCAGTACTTC	CASSAGTTFYEQYF
TRBV5-1	TRBD1	TRBJ2-7	once	TGCGCCAGCAGCTTGCGCGGAACAGGGGTGAACGAGCAGTACTTC	CASSLRGTGVNEQYF
TRBV7-9	-	TRBJ2-5	-	TGTGCCAGCAGCTTAGTCGGCCAAGAGACCCAGTACTTC	CASSLVGQETQYF
TRBV11-2	-	TRBJ1-2	once	TGTGCCAGCAGCTCCGACCCCAGGGGAACTAACTATGGCTACACCTTC	CASSSDPRGTNYGYTF
TRBV28	TRBD2	TRBJ2-1	-	TGTGCCAGCAGTCGTAGCGGGGGACCTACTAATGAGCAGTTCTTC	CASSRSGGPTNEQFF
TRBV5-4	-	TRBJ1-2	-	TGTGCCAGCAGCTTGGGCCAGAGGGATGGCTACACCTTC	CASSLGQRDGYTF
TRBV27	TRBD2	TRBJ2-3	-	TGTGCCAGCAGTTTACAGCTAGCGGGCACCACAGATACGCAGTATTTT	CASSLQLAGTTDTQYF
TRBV25-1	-	TRBJ1-3	-	TGTGCCAGCAGTGTGGGCTCGTACTCTGGAAACACCATATATTTT	CASSVGSYSGNTIYF
TRBV15	TRBD2	TRBJ2-5	once	TGTGCCACCAAAGCTGGGACTAGCGGGGGGGCTGAGGAGACCCAGTACTTC	CATKAGTSGGAEETQYF
TRBV18	-	TRBJ1-2	-	TGTGCCAGCTCAACAGGGCCGGGGAACTATGGCTACACCTTC	CASSTGPGNYGYTF
TRBV2	-	TRBJ1-2	-	TGTGCCAGCAAGGAGGGTACGGGAACCTATGGCTACACCTTC	CASKEGTGTYGYTF